The 24 T cell receptor beta chains below all came from one sample that was sequenced in a study of immune evolution from preneoplasia to lung adenocarcinoma. The repertoire was sequenced with immunoSEQ multiplex PCR; TCRdb's copy has only in-frame clones and lacks some. Of 9,900 or so clones detected, roughly 74% appear once; the ten largest clones hold about 4.9%. Sequenced material: FFPE minimally invasive lung adenocarcinoma tissue. The receptors shown here come from a person between 65 and 80 years old with lung adenocarcinoma.

This chain uses TRBV10-3 with TRBJ2-7, with 7 bases identical to TRBD2. V lost 2 bases to trimming and J lost 3 bases; unmatched junction nucleotides: 7. CDR3 size: 15 residues. Per germline, CDR1 ENHRY and CDR2 SYGVKD. In nucleotides, the CDR3 is TGTGCCATCAGTGAGGGTCTTTCGGGGGGCTACGAGCAGTACTTC. This gives the protein CAISEGLSGGYEQYF.

V usage is TRBV6-4 and J usage is TRBJ1-1; 8 bases map to TRBD1. V lost 0 bases to trimming and J lost 12 bases; unmatched junction nucleotides: 9. The CDR3 runs 14 residues. CDR1 MRHNA and CDR2 SNTAGT come from the germline V gene. CDR3 nucleotide sequence: TGTGCCAGCAGTGACTCAGAGACAGGGGCGTCGACTTTCTTT. Translation: CASSDSETGASTFF.

In its sample, this clone was seen once. V usage is TRBV6-1 and J usage is TRBJ1-2; D uncertain. Germline assignment: CDR1 MNHNS and CDR2 SASEGT. V was clipped by 9 bases and J by 2 bases, with 16 bases between them. CDR3 length: 14 residues. The chain's CDR3 is CASRPDTENYGYTF. DNA for the CDR3: TGTGCCAGTCGACCCGATACAGAAAACTATGGCTACACCTTC.

The chain employs TRBV4-1 and TRBJ2-3; 8 bases line up with TRBD2. Germline CDR1 MGHRA, CDR2 YSYEKL. The CDR3 covers 18 residues. The junction had 14 bases not matched to a gene; V was cut back by 4 bases and J by 2 bases. In nucleotides, the CDR3 is TGCGCCAGCAGCCCCTCGAATTTACGGGGGGGGCCCACAGATACGCAGTATTTT. Its translation is CASSPSNLRGGPTDTQYF.

This clone was seen more than once but under ten times. The rearrangement joins TRBV7-9 to TRBJ2-3, with D possibly TRBD1 on 5 matching bases. The CDR3 is 14 residues long. Germline CDR1 and CDR2: SEHNR and FQNEAQ (reference sequence). The V end lost 5 bases, the J end lost 3 bases, and 12 bases lay between the germline ends. CDR3: CASSRGMGTDTQYF. CDR3 nucleotide sequence: TGTGCCAGCAGCAGGGGAATGGGGACAGATACGCAGTATTTT.

V is TRBV20-1 and J is TRBJ2-2, with no clear D. CDR3 size: 11 residues. Germline V gene lookup returns CDR1 DFQATT and CDR2 SNEGSKA (reference sequence). The V gene lost 2 bases and the J gene lost 9 bases, with 7 bases spanning the gap. The CDR3 DNA reads TGCAGTGCTAGACCGAACCGGGAGCTGTTTTTT. Translation: CSARPNRELFF.

This clone turned up a few times. CDR3 DNA sequence: TGTGCCAGCAGCTGGGCAGGGGGCCCCTACGAGCAGTACTTC. This codes for CASSWAGGPYEQYF. This sequence joins TRBV11-2 and TRBJ2-7; TRBD1 aligns across 8 bases. With V trimmed by 4 bases and J by 2 bases, 4 bases remained unmatched. This CDR3 is built from 14 residues. The germline CDR1 and CDR2 sequences are SGHAT and FQNNGV.

V and J are TRBV7-8 and TRBJ1-1, with TRBD1 identical over 7 bases. Germline V CDR1 and CDR2: SGHVS, FQNEAQ. This CDR3 is 13 amino acids long. V lost 4 bases to trimming and J lost 7 bases; unmatched junction nucleotides: 6. The CDR3 sequence is CASSSGRDSEAFF. CDR3 sequence (DNA): TGTGCCAGCAGCTCCGGGCGGGACAGTGAAGCTTTCTTT.

This sequence joins TRBV5-6 and TRBJ2-1, with D unclear. Trimming shortened V by 4 bases and J by 7 bases, and 6 bases separated the two germline ends. From germline, CDR1 is SGHDT and CDR2 YYEEEE. The CDR3 contains 11 residues. The CDR3 DNA is TGTGCCAGCAGCCGACATAATGAGCAGTTCTTC. Its protein product is CASSRHNEQFF.

This rearrangement joins TRBV6-1 to TRBJ2-3, with TRBD2 as a possible D gene (7 bases). The CDR3 sequence is 16 residues long. CDR1 is MNHNS, CDR2 SASEGT, per germline. V lost 0 bases to trimming and J lost 5 bases, with 15 bases between them. In DNA form, the CDR3 reads TGTGCCAGCAGTGAAGCGTGGCGGGGGCGGAAAGATACGCAGTATTTT. Its protein product is CASSEAWRGRKDTQYF.

The genes are TRBV19 and TRBJ2-7; TRBD1 matches 7 bases. Losses at the gene ends were 1 base for V and 5 bases for J; bases not matched to a gene: 5. Germline V gene lookup returns CDR1 LNHDA and CDR2 SQIVND (reference sequence). CDR3 length: 14 residues. CDR3 nucleotide sequence: TGTGCCAGTAGTATAGGGGGACAGATCCACGAGCAGTACTTC. This sequence encodes CASSIGGQIHEQYF.

The chain uses TRBV10-1 and TRBJ2-2; 8 bases fit TRBD1. With 8 bases clipped from V and 5 bases from J, the junction kept 7 bases outside the gene matches. Germline V CDR1 and CDR2: WNHNN, SYGVQD (reference sequence). The CDR3 contains 14 residues. The CDR3 DNA is TGCGCCAGCCGACCGACAGGGGATACCGGGGAGCTGTTTTTT. This gives the protein CASRPTGDTGELFF.

The gene calls are TRBV7-9 and TRBJ2-3; unclear D gene. The germline gives CDR1 SEHNR, CDR2 FQNEAQ (reference sequence). CDR3 length: 15 residues. Trimming shortened V by 3 bases and J by 1 base, and 11 bases separated the two germline ends. CDR3: CASSFEVGRTDTQYF. As DNA, the CDR3 is TGTGCCAGCAGCTTCGAAGTTGGCCGCACAGATACGCAGTATTTT.

The chain carries TRBV12-5 and TRBJ2-1, with D unresolved. The CDR3 totals 13 residues. Trimming took 4 bases from V and 7 from J, leaving 11 bases between them. The germline gives CDR1 LGHNT, CDR2 FRNRAP. In DNA form, the CDR3 reads TGTGCTAGTGGTTCGAGCTCGAGGAATGAGCAGTTCTTC. Translation gives CASGSSSRNEQFF.

The rearrangement links TRBV7-2 to TRBJ2-5; 9 nucleotides align to TRBD1. Germline CDR1 and CDR2: SGHTA and FQGNSA. V lost 5 bases, J lost 2 bases, and 9 bases stayed unmatched. CDR3 length: 16 residues. The DNA for the CDR3 is TGTGCCAGCAGCGTTGGGACAGGGACGGGTCAAGAGACCCAGTACTTC. This sequence encodes CASSVGTGTGQETQYF.

V gene TRBV7-9 combines with J gene TRBJ1-2; possibly TRBD1 for D (5 bases). The CDR3 has 18 amino acids. The V end lost 5 bases, the J end lost 4 bases, and 26 bases lay between the germline ends. The germline V gene encodes CDR1 SEHNR and CDR2 FQNEAQ (reference sequence). CDR3 DNA: TGTGCCAGCAGCCGACCTACTGGGGACCTTCCTCAGCCCTATGGCTACACCTTC. Protein sequence: CASSRPTGDLPQPYGYTF.

This clone was found a few times. This chain uses TRBV10-3 with TRBJ1-5; D not resolved. The CDR3 extends over 14 amino acids. Germline values: CDR1 ENHRY, CDR2 SYGVKD. V was cut by 0 bases and J by 11 bases, with 14 bases left in between. CDR3 residues: CAISESTQLVAQHF. For the CDR3, the DNA is TGTGCCATCAGTGAGTCGACACAGTTGGTAGCCCAGCATTTT.

As concerns this clone: The final CDR3 position lacks the conserved phenylalanine or tryptophan, pointing to a likely read error. The J gene is TRBJ1-1, the V gene TRBV7-9; 8 bases fit TRBD1. This CDR3 has 14 amino acids. Germline CDR1 reads SEHNR; CDR2 reads FQNEAQ (reference sequence). V trimming: 1 base; J trimming: 5 bases; junction bases outside the gene matches: 3. The CDR3 coding sequence is TGTGCCAGCAGCTTAGAGACAGGGGAAACTGAAGCTTTCCTT. This translates into CASSLETGETEAFL.

The rearrangement uses TRBV6-5 and TRBJ2-5; either TRBD1 or TRBD2 may supply D (5 bases each). The CDR3 sequence is 14 residues long. Germline V CDR1 and CDR2: MNHEY, SVGAGI. V dropped 0 bases and J dropped 2 bases, with 7 bases sitting between them. In DNA, the CDR3 is TGTGCCAGCAGTTACTCCGGGACGCAAGAGACCCAGTACTTC. Amino acid sequence: CASSYSGTQETQYF.

The chain combines TRBV5-1 with TRBJ1-2; TRBD1 aligns across 7 bases. This CDR3 has 16 residues. Germline-derived CDR1 and CDR2 are SGHRS and YFSETQ. With 4 bases clipped from V and 6 bases from J, the junction kept 15 bases outside the gene matches. The CDR3 is CASSPGQQTPQNGYTF. CDR3 sequence (DNA): TGCGCCAGCAGCCCGGGACAGCAAACACCACAAAATGGCTACACCTTC.

The V and J genes are TRBV4-1 and TRBJ1-2; no firm D call. This CDR3 has 14 residues. The germline gives CDR1 MGHRA, CDR2 YSYEKL. CDR3 protein: CASRGGSNYGGYTF. DNA for the CDR3: TGCGCAAGTCGAGGAGGCAGTAACTATGGGGGCTACACCTTC.

The chain recombines TRBV5-8 with TRBJ2-5; 12 bases match TRBD2. Germline lookup yields CDR1 SGHTS and CDR2 YDEGEE. The CDR3 is made up of 15 amino acids. V lost 1 base and J lost 6; bases outside the gene matches: 4. This CDR3 reads CASSLFLAGGQTQYF. The DNA of the CDR3 is TGTGCCAGCAGCTTGTTTCTAGCGGGAGGGCAGACCCAGTACTTC. Together with reference TRBV5-8 and TRBJ2-5, the CDR3 gives the full variable domain: EAGVTQSPTHLIKTRGQQATLRCSPISGHTSVYWYQQALGLGLQFLLWYDEGEERNRGNFPPRFSGRQFPNYSSELNVNALELEDSALYLCASSLFLAGGQTQYFGPGTRLLVL.

V and J are TRBV10-3 and TRBJ2-5; the match to TRBD1 covers 10 bases. The CDR3 runs 14 residues. The germline V gene has CDR1 ENHRY and CDR2 SYGVKD. V lost 4 bases and J lost 3; bases outside the gene matches: 2. This CDR3 is CAISGQGAEETQYF. CDR3 DNA sequence: TGTGCCATCAGTGGACAGGGGGCGGAAGAGACCCAGTACTTC.

In nucleotides, the CDR3 is TGTGCCAGCAGGCGAGGATGGGGGGCAAAAGATCAGCCCCAGCATTTT. This translates into CASRRGWGAKDQPQHF. The gene calls are TRBV5-5 and TRBJ1-5; D might be TRBD1 (6 bases). The CDR3 runs to 16 residues. V was shortened by 5 bases and J by 5 bases, with 20 bases between the two germline ends. CDR1 SGHKS and CDR2 YYEKEE come from the germline V gene (reference sequence).